The 23 T cell receptor beta chains listed next were all sequenced from one sample in a study of a mutant IDH1 vaccine in newly diagnosed glioma. Noted time point: week 11, during vaccination. One vaccine dose held 300 ug of mutant IDH1 20-mer peptide and came with topical imiquimod. Sequenced by immunoSEQ multiplex PCR; TCRdb stores in-frame clones only, minus some. This sample yields approximately 36,000 clones, of which about 80% are seen a single time; roughly 16% belongs to the top ten. Antigen specificity for these receptors is unknown. Material: peripheral blood mononuclear cells (PBMCs), obtained from a glioma patient whose treatment included an IDH1 peptide vaccine. All receptors come from a woman aged 25 to 39 with glioma. Some clones in this sample may be carry-over from other donors' samples.

This clone was found a few times. The rearrangement uses TRBV10-1 and TRBJ1-2; TRBD1 might be the D (5 bases). The V gene lost 8 bases and the J gene lost 2 bases, with 15 bases spanning the gap. CDR3 size: 14 residues. Germline values: CDR1 WNHNN, CDR2 SYGVQD (reference sequence). Here the CDR3 reads CASAPGGGNYGYTF. The CDR3 DNA follows: TGCGCCAGCGCTCCCGGGGGAGGAAACTATGGCTACACCTTC.

The rearrangement uses TRBV11-2 and TRBJ1-3; D ambiguous. This CDR3 is 15 amino acids long. With 4 bases removed from V and 0 bases from J, the gap between germline ends came to 10 bases. The V gene's germline CDR1 is SGHAT and CDR2 FQNNGV. CDR3 residues: CASSSTRLSGNTIYF. The CDR3 bases are TGTGCCAGCAGCTCGACGAGACTCTCTGGAAACACCATATATTTT.

The chain has TRBV6-1 and TRBJ2-2; TRBD1 matches at 8 bases. Germline lookup yields CDR1 MNHNS and CDR2 SASEGT. V dropped 6 bases and J dropped 8; count of bases not matched to a gene: 5. The CDR3 has 13 residues. CDR3 nucleotide sequence: TGTGCCAGCAGGTGGACAGGGTCGGGGGAGCTGTTTTTT. Residues: CASRWTGSGELFF.

J is TRBJ2-7 and V is TRBV7-9, with 11 bases lining up with TRBD2. The CDR3 covers 15 residues. Germline CDR1 reads SEHNR; CDR2 reads FQNEAQ (reference sequence). V gave up 4 bases and J gave up 6 bases; unmatched junction bases: 8. The DNA of the CDR3 is TGTGCCAGCAGCTCCCCGATAGCGGGAGGGGCCGAGCAGTACTTC. Translation gives CASSSPIAGGAEQYF.

This chain joins TRBV6-5 and TRBJ2-7, with a weak D call TRBD1 (6 bases). The CDR3 is 15 residues long. Trimming pared 0 bases from V and 1 base from J, leaving 10 bases between. Germline assignment: CDR1 MNHEY and CDR2 SVGAGI. The CDR3 nucleotides read TGTGCCAGCAGTTACTCGAGTCAGGGGTCCTACGAGCAGTACTTC. The encoded protein is CASSYSSQGSYEQYF.

This sequence joins TRBV5-1 and TRBJ1-2, with D possibly matching TRBD1 (6 bases). This CDR3 contains 13 residues. The germline gives CDR1 SGHRS, CDR2 YFSETQ. Trimming removed 3 bases from V and 6 bases from J, with 12 bases in between. In DNA form, the CDR3 reads TGCGCCAGCAGCTCGGGAACAGGGAATGGCTACACCTTC. Residues: CASSSGTGNGYTF.

This clone was seen only a few times. The chain uses TRBV5-1 and TRBJ1-1; D perhaps matches TRBD1 (5 bases). CDR1 is SGHRS and CDR2 is YFSETQ in the germline V gene. The ends were cut back, 2 bases at V and 8 bases at J, with 19 bases in the middle. The CDR3 length is 15 residues. In DNA, the CDR3 is TGCGCCAGCAGCTTACATATAGACCTTCAGGGAGAAGCTTTCTTT. As protein: CASSLHIDLQGEAFF.

J is TRBJ2-2 and V is TRBV7-8; 7 bases fit TRBD1. The CDR3 consists of 14 residues. CDR1 and CDR2 from the germline V gene are SGHVS and FQNEAQ. The J segment lost 5 bases and the V segment lost 3 bases, leaving 3 bases of the junction unmatched. CDR3 sequence: CASSFRDRTGELFF. In nucleotides, the CDR3 is TGTGCCAGCAGCTTTAGGGACAGAACCGGGGAGCTGTTTTTT.

The rearrangement links TRBV5-1 to TRBJ2-4; 8 nucleotides agree with TRBD2. Germline CDR1 is SGHRS and CDR2 is YFSETQ. V lost 0 bases, J lost 1 base, and 0 bases stayed unmatched. The CDR3 extends over 15 amino acids. CDR3 in DNA: TGCGCCAGCAGCTTGGCGGGAGGGGCCAAAAACATTCAGTACTTC. Translated: CASSLAGGAKNIQYF.

V and J are TRBV7-9 and TRBJ2-7; a weak D match, TRBD1 (6 bases). V was pared by 1 base and J by 5 bases, with 12 bases between. The CDR3 sequence is 14 residues long. Germline V gene data show CDR1 as SEHNR and CDR2 as FQNEAQ (reference sequence). The CDR3 spells CASSLEPGENEQYF. The CDR3 DNA sequence: TGTGCCAGCAGCTTAGAGCCAGGGGAAAACGAGCAGTACTTC.

V is TRBV19 and J is TRBJ2-7; possible D gene TRBD2, 5 bases. Germline V gene sequence: CDR1 LNHDA, CDR2 SQIVND (reference sequence). The CDR3 consists of 11 residues. Trimming cost V 4 bases and J 5 bases, with 6 bases left between them. The CDR3 reads CASSTGNEQYF. The CDR3 DNA reads as TGTGCCAGTAGTACGGGGAACGAGCAGTACTTC.

Relative to its sample, this clone is medium-sized. The CDR3 coding sequence is TGTGCCAGCAGAGGGGACACCTCGAGGGTGGCTTTCTTT. The encoded protein is CASRGDTSRVAFF. This chain uses TRBV6-5 with TRBJ1-1; D is perhaps TRBD1 (6 bases). Per the germline V gene, CDR1 is MNHEY and CDR2 is SVGAGI. The CDR3 sequence is 13 residues long. Trimming took off 6 bases at V and 11 bases at J, with 19 bases between the two ends.

The chain uses TRBV2 and TRBJ1-4; D gene unclear. The V gene lost 8 bases and the J gene lost 0 bases, with 7 bases spanning the gap. CDR1 and CDR2 (germline): SNHLY, FYNNEI. There are 13 residues in the CDR3. The CDR3 DNA is TGTGCCAGCTATCTTGCAACTAATGAAAAACTGTTTTTT. Its translation is CASYLATNEKLFF.

The chain is built from TRBV7-9 and TRBJ2-2; D call uncertain. CDR3 size: 14 residues. The V and J ends lost 3 bases and 3 bases respectively, with 8 bases between them. Germline V gives CDR1 SEHNR, CDR2 FQNEAQ (reference sequence). The CDR3 protein is CASSLLTYTGELFF. In nucleotides, the CDR3 is TGTGCCAGCAGCTTGCTGACTTACACCGGGGAGCTGTTTTTT.

V and J are TRBV27 and TRBJ2-7; the match to TRBD2 covers 7 bases. CDR3 length: 14 amino acids. V lost 0 bases to trimming and J lost 6 bases; unmatched junction nucleotides: 5. Looked up from germline, CDR1 is MNHEY and CDR2 is SMNVEV (reference sequence). CDR3 nucleotide sequence: TGTGCCAGCAGTTTATCTCTAGGGAGGGGCGAGCAGTACTTC. It specifies CASSLSLGRGEQYF.

The chain combines TRBV5-3 with TRBJ1-5; D gene uncertain. TRBV5-3 is annotated as an ORF whose role is uncertain. The CDR3 has 16 residues. V was clipped by 6 bases and J by 5 bases, with 21 bases between them. The CDR3 loop is CARKKTPAYLYQPQHF. The CDR3 bases are TGTGCCAGAAAAAAAACTCCGGCGTATCTATATCAGCCCCAGCATTTT.

This chain uses TRBV19 with TRBJ2-1; D may match TRBD1 or TRBD2 (5 bases each). Germline V CDR1 and CDR2: LNHDA, SQIVND (reference sequence). The V end was cut by 7 bases, the J end by 6 bases, with 10 bases between. The CDR3 covers 12 residues. The CDR3 DNA follows: TGTGCCAGTAACGAGGGGAGCAATGAGCAGTTCTTC. As protein: CASNEGSNEQFF.

This chain uses TRBV5-4 with TRBJ2-1; D unclear. Germline loops: CDR1 SGHNT, CDR2 YYREEE (reference sequence). Trimming stripped 0 bases from V and 7 bases from J, with 8 bases between. This CDR3 spans 13 amino acids. The CDR3 is CASSLGAGNEQFF. The CDR3 DNA reads TGTGCCAGCAGCTTGGGGGCCGGGAATGAGCAGTTCTTC.

This chain joins TRBV9 and TRBJ2-3; maybe TRBD2 (6 bases). Between the trimmed V and J ends, which lost 3 bases and 0 bases, there was a span of 14 bases. The germline V gene encodes CDR1 SGDLS and CDR2 YYNGEE. CDR3 length equals 16 residues. CDR3 sequence: CASSEKLAPSTDTQYF. For the CDR3, the DNA is TGTGCCAGCAGCGAAAAACTAGCCCCTAGCACAGATACGCAGTATTTT.

The chain links TRBV19 to TRBJ2-1; 8 bases are a match to TRBD2. The CDR3 runs 12 residues. V lost 5 bases and J lost 10; bases outside the gene matches: 4. Looked up from germline, CDR1 is LNHDA and CDR2 is SQIVND (reference sequence). The CDR3 here is CASSPSGSEQFF. The CDR3 DNA reads TGTGCCAGTAGTCCAAGCGGGAGCGAGCAGTTCTTC. Full variable domain (remainder filled in from reference TRBV19 and TRBJ2-1): DGGITQSPKYLFRKEGQNVTLSCEQNLNHDAMYWYRQDPGQGLRLIYYSQIVNDFQKGDIAEGYSVSREKKESFPLTVTSAQKNPTAFYLCASSPSGSEQFFGPGTRLTVL.

The chain is built from TRBV5-1 and TRBJ2-2; 7 bases are shared with TRBD2. V lost 0 bases, J lost 5 bases, and 4 bases stayed unmatched. Germline V gene data show CDR1 as SGHRS and CDR2 as YFSETQ. The CDR3 has 15 residues. The CDR3 DNA reads as TGCGCCAGCAGCTTGGGCGGGAGAGGGACCGGGGAGCTGTTTTTT. Protein: CASSLGGRGTGELFF.

The rearrangement links TRBV30 to TRBJ2-1; possible D gene TRBD1, 6 bases. Germline loops: CDR1 GTSNPN, CDR2 SVGIG (reference sequence). The CDR3 runs to 12 residues. Trimming stripped 5 bases from V and 8 bases from J, with 13 bases between. The CDR3 protein is CAWSTGFDEQFF. The CDR3 DNA sequence: TGTGCCTGGTCTACAGGGTTTGATGAGCAGTTCTTC.

V and J are TRBV2 and TRBJ1-2; the D is unclear. The V gene lost 6 bases and the J gene lost 4 bases, with 9 bases spanning the gap. Looked up from germline, CDR1 is SNHLY and CDR2 is FYNNEI. The CDR3 loop spans 12 amino acids. Here the CDR3 DNA reads TGTGCCAGCAGGAGACTGTCCTATGGCTACACCTTC. As protein: CASRRLSYGYTF.